A single sample is the source of the 19 T cell receptor beta chains below, sequenced in a study of chronic HIV infection and antiretroviral therapy. TCRdb re-called the 5' RACE reads through MiXCR, storing one row per CDR3 protein. The sample includes 30,000 or so distinct CDR3 sequences, 7% to 10% seen only once; the top ten take over 2%. The sample comprised peripheral blood. The receptors here all came from an adult who had HIV and had not received antiretroviral therapy, or was an uninfected healthy control (not recorded which).

This clonotype was seen repeatedly, ten times or more. The gene calls are TRBV4-1 and TRBJ2-7, with 8 nucleotides matching TRBD2. From germline, CDR1 is MGHRA and CDR2 YSYEKL. The CDR3 consists of 15 residues. With V trimmed by 2 bases and J by 2 bases, 5 bases remained unmatched. This CDR3 is CASSQRHSGTYEQYF. The CDR3 DNA sequence: TGCGCCAGCAGCCAAAGACATAGCGGGACCTACGAGCAGTACTTC.

The CDR3 sequence is CASRAPGQYYEQYF. CDR3 coding DNA: TGTGCCAGCAGGGCACCTGGACAGTACTACGAGCAGTACTTC. V and J are TRBV11-2 and TRBJ2-7; weak D call: TRBD1 (6 bases). Looked up from germline, CDR1 is SGHAT and CDR2 is FQNNGV. Trimming removed 6 bases from V and 3 bases from J, with 15 bases in between. CDR3 length: 14 amino acids.

Sample share makes this clonotype large. This sequence joins TRBV28 and TRBJ2-3, with 10 bases lining up with TRBD2. Trimming at V came to 3 bases and at J to 10 bases, leaving 7 bases not matched to a gene. The germline gives CDR1 MDHEN, CDR2 SYDVKM. This CDR3 has 14 residues. The CDR3 nucleotides are TGTGCCAGCAGTTTCTTCCATCTAGCGGGGGCGCAGTATTTT. Amino acids: CASSFFHLAGAQYF.

This clonotype was recorded many times. The rearrangement uses TRBV2 and TRBJ1-1; a possible D gene is TRBD1 (6 bases). The V gene's germline CDR1 is SNHLY and CDR2 FYNNEI. The CDR3 has 13 residues. V was shortened by 8 bases and J by 5 bases, with 15 bases between the two germline ends. CDR3 sequence: CASWAGAQTEAFF. The CDR3 DNA reads as TGTGCCAGCTGGGCGGGGGCGCAGACTGAAGCTTTCTTT.

This clonotype was detected only a few times. The CDR3 loop is CASSQVVREKLFF. As DNA, the CDR3 is TGCGCCAGCAGCCAAGTCGTCAGGGAAAAACTGTTTTTT. V is TRBV4-3 and J is TRBJ1-4; D call uncertain. CDR1 and CDR2 (germline): LGHNA, YSLEER. CDR3 length: 13 amino acids. V shed 1 base and J shed 8 bases, with 8 bases lying between them.

This clonotype has at least ten counts. The V call is TRBV20-1, the J call TRBJ1-2, with D perhaps matching TRBD1 (6 bases). This CDR3 is 13 amino acids long. Trimming left V 4 bases short and J 2 bases short, with 11 bases between. Germline lookup yields CDR1 DFQATT and CDR2 SNEGSKA (reference sequence). The CDR3 sequence is CSATQGENYGYTF. The CDR3 DNA follows: TGCAGTGCTACACAGGGAGAGAACTATGGCTACACCTTC.

The sample holds many counts of this clonotype. The CDR3, as DNA: TGCAGCGCTCTACTATTGCCGGGACTAGGGATTGAGCAGTTCTTC. This sequence encodes CSALLLPGLGIEQFF. The V gene is TRBV29-1, the J gene TRBJ2-1, with TRBD2 matching over 8 bases. V was clipped by 7 bases and J by 9 bases; unmatched bases: 17. The CDR3 contains 15 residues. Germline CDR1 is SQVTM and CDR2 is ANQGSEA.

The rearrangement joins TRBV2 to TRBJ2-5; D may be TRBD1 (6 bases). This CDR3 has 14 residues. Germline loops: CDR1 SNHLY, CDR2 FYNNEI. V dropped 5 bases and J dropped 2 bases, with 12 bases sitting between them. For the CDR3, the DNA is TGTGCCAGCAGTCAATCCCAGGGGCAAGAGACCCAGTACTTC. Amino acid sequence: CASSQSQGQETQYF.

The sample holds a few counts of this clonotype. This chain connects TRBV10-3 to TRBJ1-6; 8 nucleotides agree with TRBD1. V lost 10 bases to trimming and J lost 5 bases; unmatched junction nucleotides: 10. Germline V gives CDR1 ENHRY, CDR2 SYGVKD. The CDR3 runs to 15 residues. The DNA of the CDR3 is TGTGCCACTCTGGGACAGGAGGGGCATAATTCACCCCTCCACTTT. This codes for CATLGQEGHNSPLHF.

Ten or more counts support this clonotype. The chain links TRBV21-1 to TRBJ1-5. TRBV21-1 is flagged as a pseudogene. The CDR3 extends over 15 amino acids. The CDR3 DNA follows: TGTGCCAGCACCAATCGGCCAAACGGGAATCAGCCCCAGCATTTT. As protein: CASTNRPNGNQPQHF.

This clonotype was detected a few times. The rearrangement links TRBV7-9 to TRBJ1-5, with D unresolved. The CDR3 is made up of 12 amino acids. The V gene's germline CDR1 is SEHNR and CDR2 FQNEAQ (reference sequence). Trimming left V 5 bases short and J 5 bases short, with 7 bases between. This CDR3 reads CASSETDQPQHF. CDR3 in DNA: TGTGCCAGCAGCGAGACGGATCAGCCCCAGCATTTT.

This clonotype came up many times. CDR3 amino acids: CASSQELFLQGSYNEQFF. The CDR3 nucleotides are TGTGCCAGCAGCCAAGAGTTATTCTTACAGGGCTCCTACAATGAGCAGTTCTTC. This chain links TRBV3-1 with TRBJ2-1; weak D call: TRBD1 (6 bases). The CDR3 sequence is 18 residues long. Germline V lookup: CDR1 LGHDT, CDR2 YNNKEL (reference sequence). Between the trimmed V and J ends, which lost 0 bases and 0 bases, there was a span of 15 bases.

This clonotype was seen a few times. This chain uses TRBV3-1 with TRBJ1-2; D not resolved. This CDR3 spans 14 amino acids. The V end lost 0 bases, the J end lost 8 bases, and 13 bases lay between the germline ends. The germline V gene has CDR1 LGHDT and CDR2 YNNKEL (reference sequence). DNA of the CDR3: TGTGCCAGCAGCCAAGACGCCAGTCTAGGCGGCTACACCTTC. Protein: CASSQDASLGGYTF.

Many counts were recorded for this clonotype. J is TRBJ1-1 and V is TRBV5-6; no clear D. V was pared by 1 base and J by 1 base, with 14 bases between. Germline V gene lookup returns CDR1 SGHDT and CDR2 YYEEEE. The CDR3 consists of 16 residues. CDR3 loop: CASSLPRNLPNTEAFF. DNA for the CDR3: TGTGCCAGCAGCTTGCCTCGTAACCTACCGAACACTGAAGCTTTCTTT. Filled out from reference TRBV5-6 and TRBJ1-1, the complete variable domain reads DAGVTQSPTHLIKTRGQQVTLRCSPKSGHDTVSWYQQALGQGPQFIFQYYEEEERQRGNFPDRFSGHQFPNYSSELNVNALLLGDSALYLCASSLPRNLPNTEAFFGQGTRLTVV.

This clonotype was counted many times. This chain connects TRBV7-8 to TRBJ1-1; D is uncertain. This CDR3 is built from 15 residues. Trimming removed 2 bases at V and 2 bases at J, with 12 bases between. Looked up from germline, CDR1 is SGHVS and CDR2 is FQNEAQ. DNA for the CDR3: TGTGCCAGCAGCTTAAGACCGGGATATAACACTGAAGCTTTCTTT. Protein: CASSLRPGYNTEAFF.

On this clonotype itself: Given a much more abundant clone one base away, this may be a read error. The genes are TRBV2 and TRBJ2-7, with TRBD1 matching over 7 bases. Germline loops: CDR1 SNHLY, CDR2 FYNNEI. CDR3 length equals 13 residues. In DNA, the CDR3 is TGTGTCAGGGGGTTCAGGGGTGCGAACGAGCAGTACTTC. Its translation is CVRGFRGANEQYF.

This clonotype was seen many times. This chain connects TRBV20-1 to TRBJ2-3; 11 nucleotides line up with TRBD2. Germline lookup yields CDR1 DFQATT and CDR2 SNEGSKA (reference sequence). The CDR3 consists of 15 residues. Trimming removed 6 bases from V and 0 bases from J; junction bases left unmatched: 5. CDR3 protein: CSASSGRGSTDTQYF. The CDR3 coding sequence is TGCAGTGCAAGTAGCGGGAGGGGAAGCACAGATACGCAGTATTTT.

This clonotype has at least ten counts. J is TRBJ2-2 and V is TRBV28; D is perhaps TRBD1 (6 bases). CDR1 and CDR2 (germline): MDHEN, SYDVKM. The ends were cut back, 6 bases at V and 2 bases at J, with 13 bases in the middle. This CDR3 spans 15 amino acids. CDR3 in amino acids: CASSSGTSNTGELFF. The CDR3 DNA reads TGTGCCAGCAGCTCCGGGACAAGTAACACCGGGGAGCTGTTTTTT.

The CDR3 bases are TGTGCCAGCATGTTCGGGGGGCGCAATCAGCCCCAGCATTTT. Translating it yields CASMFGGRNQPQHF. V is TRBV6-2 or TRBV6-3 and J is TRBJ1-5; TRBD1 might be the D (6 bases). Per the germline V gene, CDR1 is MNHEY and CDR2 is SVGEGT. The CDR3 has 14 residues. V was shortened by 7 bases and J by 2 bases, with 12 bases between the two germline ends.